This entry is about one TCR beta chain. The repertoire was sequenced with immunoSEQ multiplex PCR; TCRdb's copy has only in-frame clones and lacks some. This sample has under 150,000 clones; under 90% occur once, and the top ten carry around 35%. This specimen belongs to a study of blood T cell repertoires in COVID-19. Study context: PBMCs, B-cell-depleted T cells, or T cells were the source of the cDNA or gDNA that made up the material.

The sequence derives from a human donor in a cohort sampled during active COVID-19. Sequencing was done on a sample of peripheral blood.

The CDR3 region has the DNA TGCGCCAGCAGCCAGGGGACAGGGGGGAACACTGAAGCTTTCTTT. Encoded protein: CASSQGTGGNTEAFF. The V call is TRBV4-1, the J call TRBJ1-1; 11 bases map to TRBD1. CDR1 is MGHRA and CDR2 is YSYEKL in the germline V gene. J lost 1 base, V lost 3 bases, and 1 base had no gene match. The CDR3 is made up of 15 amino acids.